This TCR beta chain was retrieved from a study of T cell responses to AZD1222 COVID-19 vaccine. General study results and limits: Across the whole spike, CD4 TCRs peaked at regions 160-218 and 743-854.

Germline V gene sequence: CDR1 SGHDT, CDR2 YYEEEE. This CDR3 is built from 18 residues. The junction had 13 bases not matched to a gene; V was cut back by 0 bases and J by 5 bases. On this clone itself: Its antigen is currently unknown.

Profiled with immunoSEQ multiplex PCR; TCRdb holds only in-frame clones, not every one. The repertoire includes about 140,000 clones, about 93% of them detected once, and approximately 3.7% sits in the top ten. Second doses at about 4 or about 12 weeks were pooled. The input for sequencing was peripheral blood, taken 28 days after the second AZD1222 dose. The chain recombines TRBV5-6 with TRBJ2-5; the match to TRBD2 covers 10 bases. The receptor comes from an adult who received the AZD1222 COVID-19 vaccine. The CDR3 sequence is CASSLESSGRGRLETQYF. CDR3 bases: TGTGCCAGCAGCTTGGAGTCTAGCGGGAGAGGTAGATTGGAGACCCAGTACTTC.